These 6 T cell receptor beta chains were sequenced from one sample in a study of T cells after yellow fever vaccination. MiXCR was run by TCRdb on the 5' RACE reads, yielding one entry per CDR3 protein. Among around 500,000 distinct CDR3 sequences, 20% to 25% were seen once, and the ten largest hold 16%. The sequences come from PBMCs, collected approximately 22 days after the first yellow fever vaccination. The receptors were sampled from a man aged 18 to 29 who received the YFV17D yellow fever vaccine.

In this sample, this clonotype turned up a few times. CDR3 bases: TGTGCCAGCAGCTTGGGGACAGGGGGCCCCACAGATACGCAGTATTTT. Its protein product is CASSLGTGGPTDTQYF. This sequence joins TRBV5-8 and TRBJ2-3, with 11 positions matching TRBD1. This CDR3 contains 16 residues. Trimming at V came to 0 bases and at J to 2 bases, leaving 2 bases not matched to a gene. The germline CDR1 and CDR2 sequences are SGHTS and YDEGEE.

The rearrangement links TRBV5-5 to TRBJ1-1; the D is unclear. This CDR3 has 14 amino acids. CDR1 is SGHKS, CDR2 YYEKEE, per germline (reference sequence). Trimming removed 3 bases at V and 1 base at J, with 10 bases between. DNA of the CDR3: TGTGCCAGCAGCTACTTAACACGGAACACTGAAGCTTTCTTT. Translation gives CASSYLTRNTEAFF.

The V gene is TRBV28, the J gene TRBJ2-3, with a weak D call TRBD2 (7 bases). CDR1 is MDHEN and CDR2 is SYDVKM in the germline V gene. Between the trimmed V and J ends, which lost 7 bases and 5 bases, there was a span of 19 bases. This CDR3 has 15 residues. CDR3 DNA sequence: TGTGCCAGCACCAGCTGGGGGGGGCTTGTAGATACGCAGTATTTT. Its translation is CASTSWGGLVDTQYF.

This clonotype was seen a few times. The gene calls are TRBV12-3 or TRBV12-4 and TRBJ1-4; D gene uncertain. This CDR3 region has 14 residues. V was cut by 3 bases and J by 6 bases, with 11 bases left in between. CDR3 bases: TGTGCCAGCAGTTTTGGACCCGGGGATGAAAAACTGTTTTTT. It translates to CASSFGPGDEKLFF.

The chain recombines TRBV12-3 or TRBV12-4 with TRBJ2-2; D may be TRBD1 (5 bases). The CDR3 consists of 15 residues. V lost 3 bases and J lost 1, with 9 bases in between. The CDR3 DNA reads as TGTGCCAGCAGTTTTTCACAGGAGAACACCGGGGAGCTGTTTTTT. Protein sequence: CASSFSQENTGELFF.

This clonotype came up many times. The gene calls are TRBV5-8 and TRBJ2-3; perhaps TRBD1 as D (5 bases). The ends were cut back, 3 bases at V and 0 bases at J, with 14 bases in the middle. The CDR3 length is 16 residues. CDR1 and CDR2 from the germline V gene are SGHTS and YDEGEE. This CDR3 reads CASSSPDRFSTDTQYF. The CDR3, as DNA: TGTGCCAGCAGCTCCCCCGACAGATTCAGCACAGATACGCAGTATTTT. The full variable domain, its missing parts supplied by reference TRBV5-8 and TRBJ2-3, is EAGVTQSPTHLIKTRGQQATLRCSPISGHTSVYWYQQALGLGLQFLLWYDEGEERNRGNFPPRFSGRQFPNYSSELNVNALELEDSALYLCASSSPDRFSTDTQYFGPGTRLTVL.